A selection of T cell receptor beta chains follows, all from one sample in a study of T cells in Graves' hyperthyroidism and ophthalmopathy. A single record per CDR3 protein comes from TCRdb applying MiXCR to the multiplex PCR reads. The sample yields around 270,000 distinct CDR3 sequences, roughly a fifth seen once. Input material: blood. These receptors came from a man aged 45-65 years with Graves' ophthalmopathy. Each CDR3 is given with its conserved first and last residue. Fields, in order: V gene, J gene, clone size, CDR3 length, D gene, CDR3 DNA, CDR3 protein. The D gene is left open where the match is weak. Clone size is shown for a subset of rows, as once, few, many or a class of expanded clone.

V gene: TRBV12-3/TRBV12-4; J gene: TRBJ2-1; clone size: many; CDR3 length: 15; D gene: -; CDR3 DNA: TGTGCCAGCAGTTTAGGAGGGGTCTCCTACAATGAGCAGTTCTTC; CDR3 protein: CASSLGGVSYNEQFF
V gene: TRBV5-6; J gene: TRBJ1-1; clone size: -; CDR3 length: 14; D gene: -; CDR3 DNA: TGTGCCAGCAGCAGGGGAGGGCGGTACACTGAAGCTTTCTTT; CDR3 protein: CASSRGGRYTEAFF
V gene: TRBV12-3/TRBV12-4; J gene: TRBJ2-7; clone size: -; CDR3 length: 16; D gene: TRBD1; CDR3 DNA: TGTGCCAGCAGTTGGAGCTCGACAGGGGGGACCTACGAGCAGTACTTC; CDR3 protein: CASSWSSTGGTYEQYF
V gene: TRBV29-1; J gene: TRBJ2-5; clone size: -; CDR3 length: 15; D gene: TRBD1; CDR3 DNA: TGCAGCGCCTGGGCCGCGGGACAGGGGACAGAGACCCAGTACTTC; CDR3 protein: CSAWAAGQGTETQYF
V gene: TRBV28; J gene: TRBJ2-7; clone size: many; CDR3 length: 13; D gene: -; CDR3 DNA: TGTGCCAGCAGTTCCTCAGGGCTCGGCGAGCAGTACTTC; CDR3 protein: CASSSSGLGEQYF
V gene: TRBV20-1; J gene: TRBJ1-6; clone size: few; CDR3 length: 12; D gene: -; CDR3 DNA: TGCAGTGCTAGTCAGTTCGTAGAGACCCTCCACTTT; CDR3 protein: CSASQFVETLHF
V gene: TRBV20-1; J gene: TRBJ2-3; clone size: -; CDR3 length: 15; D gene: TRBD2; CDR3 DNA: TGCAGTGCTATCTGGGCGGGAGGGGCCCCAGATACGCAGTATTTT; CDR3 protein: CSAIWAGGAPDTQYF
V gene: TRBV20-1; J gene: TRBJ2-5; clone size: many; CDR3 length: 14; D gene: -; CDR3 DNA: TGCAGTGCCCCTATGGGACGGGGTGGAGAGACCCAGTACTTC; CDR3 protein: CSAPMGRGGETQYF
V gene: TRBV11-3; J gene: TRBJ2-2; clone size: many; CDR3 length: 17; D gene: -; CDR3 DNA: TGTGCCAGCAGCTTAAAATCCCTAGCGCCGAACACCGGGGAGCTGTTTTTT; CDR3 protein: CASSLKSLAPNTGELFF
V gene: TRBV3-1; J gene: TRBJ2-5; clone size: few; CDR3 length: 13; D gene: -; CDR3 DNA: TGTGCCAGCAGCCGCGGAAGGGGAGAGACCCAGTACTTC; CDR3 protein: CASSRGRGETQYF
V gene: TRBV6-1; J gene: TRBJ1-2; clone size: few; CDR3 length: 13; D gene: -; CDR3 DNA: TGTGCCAGCACCAACCCGGGACTCTATGGCTACACCTTC; CDR3 protein: CASTNPGLYGYTF